This T cell receptor beta chain stems from a study of response to subunit inactivated influenza vaccine. Study-level findings and limits: The study's authors posited that every seasonal influenza vaccination enlists few new T cells.

The V gene lost 3 bases and the J gene lost 3 bases, with 12 bases spanning the gap. The CDR3 extends over 15 amino acids. Only a few counts were recorded for this clonotype. The antigen is undetermined. TCRdb reprocessed the RT-PCR reads via MiXCR and lists one record per CDR3 protein. In the table there are more than 700,000 distinct CDR3 sequences, about 20% of which are singletons. Sequencing used PBMCs from blood, obtained more than 4 days after vaccination. This chain connects TRBV12-3 or TRBV12-4 to TRBJ1-5; maybe TRBD1 (6 bases). This receptor was taken from a man aged 45-60 years who received an inactivated influenza vaccine. CDR3 loop: CASSLGGGVNQPQHF. Here the CDR3 DNA reads TGTGCCAGCAGTTTGGGAGGGGGTGTCAATCAGCCCCAGCATTTT.